The clone carrying this T cell receptor beta chain has more than one count but fewer than ten. What it binds is unknown. The data were obtained in a study of T-cell memory formation after mild COVID-19. Findings and limits, study-wide: CD4/CD8 balance characterized clones contracting day 15 to 85, and CD4+ skew characterized later expanders.

Trimming at V came to 2 bases and at J to 5 bases, leaving 6 bases not matched to a gene. The CDR3 spans 15 residues. Germline CDR1 reads SGHRS; CDR2 reads YFSETQ. TCRdb processed the 5' RACE reads anew with MiXCR; each CDR3 protein has one entry. The sample yields 300,000 to 350,000 distinct CDR3 sequences, roughly 13% seen once. The receptor was derived from a man aged 18 to 29 who had mild COVID-19 (a few samples of this study predate the infection). Cell type and time point are not known. Input material: PBMCs or a T cell subset sorted from them (not recorded which). The chain couples TRBV5-1 to TRBJ2-3, with 9 bases identical to TRBD1. The CDR3 sequence: CASSLARTGVDTQYF. The CDR3, as DNA: TGCGCCAGCAGCTTAGCCCGGACAGGGGTAGATACGCAGTATTTT.